These 14 T cell receptor beta chains originate from one sample sequenced in a study of T cells after yellow fever vaccination. One entry per CDR3 protein, called by TCRdb with MiXCR from the 5' RACE reads. This table holds tens of thousands of distinct CDR3 sequences, approximately 3.5% found once. The source material was PBMCs, either bulk or a sorted T-cell subset (CD4+, CD8+, memory, or dextramer-sorted; not recorded which), sampled about 41 days after the first yellow fever vaccination. All receptors derive from a man younger than 30 who received the YFV17D yellow fever vaccine.

This clonotype appeared many times. The chain uses TRBV4-1 and TRBJ1-2, with D possibly TRBD1 on 6 matching bases. This CDR3 has 16 residues. The ends were cut back, 0 bases at V and 7 bases at J, with 18 bases in the middle. The germline V gene has CDR1 MGHRA and CDR2 YSYEKL. CDR3: CASSQDPQGVLGGYTF. DNA of the CDR3: TGCGCCAGCAGCCAAGATCCACAGGGAGTTTTGGGTGGCTACACCTTC.

This clonotype was recorded many times. The rearrangement links TRBV15 to TRBJ2-3; TRBD2 matches at 10 bases. J gave up 4 bases and V 2 bases, and 9 bases lay outside the gene matches. This CDR3 contains 17 residues. The germline V gene has CDR1 LNHNV and CDR2 YYDKDF (reference sequence). The CDR3 is CATSRNPLAGRADTQYF. The CDR3 DNA reads as TGTGCCACCAGCAGAAACCCACTAGCGGGGAGGGCAGATACGCAGTATTTT.

This clonotype has a count of ten or more. The chain employs TRBV4-1 and TRBJ1-5; TRBD1 might be the D (5 bases). V was shortened by 4 bases and J by 0 bases, with 10 bases between the two germline ends. CDR3 size: 15 residues. Looked up from germline, CDR1 is MGHRA and CDR2 is YSYEKL. CDR3 nucleotide sequence: TGCGCCAGCAGCCTTAGAGGGGTTAGCAATCAGCCCCAGCATTTT. Translating it yields CASSLRGVSNQPQHF.

This clonotype came up a few times. Germline and junction disagree at one end, which may indicate a read error. This sequence joins TRBV20-1 and TRBJ2-3; 8 nucleotides line up with TRBD2. Germline V CDR1 and CDR2: DFQATT, SNEGSKA (reference sequence). This CDR3 has 18 amino acids. CDR3 in amino acids: CCARDPGGGSGVVDTQYF. The CDR3 nucleotides read TGCTGTGCTAGAGACCCGGGGGGGGGATCGGGGGTGGTAGATACGCAGTATTTT.

This clonotype was recorded at least ten times. The chain has TRBV4-2 and TRBJ2-3, with TRBD2 matching over 7 bases. The CDR3 runs to 16 residues. CDR1 is LGHNA, CDR2 YNFKEQ, per germline. V lost 1 base to trimming and J lost 1 base; unmatched junction nucleotides: 5. The CDR3 coding sequence is TGTGCCAGCAGCCAAGTTGGGGGGGACCGCACAGATACGCAGTATTTT. This sequence encodes CASSQVGGDRTDTQYF.

This clonotype was counted at least ten times. The DNA for the CDR3 is TGTGCCCGCTCTAGCGGGGGGGCCGGTTTGTTAGAGACCCAGTACTTC. Translated: CARSSGGAGLLETQYF. V is TRBV27 and J is TRBJ2-5, with 12 bases fitting TRBD2. The CDR3 spans 16 residues. Germline lookup yields CDR1 MNHEY and CDR2 SMNVEV (reference sequence). V gave up 11 bases and J gave up 4 bases; unmatched junction bases: 14.

The table lists this clonotype with many counts. The V gene is TRBV6-5, the J gene TRBJ2-2, with 7 bases lining up with TRBD1. Per germline, CDR1 MNHEY and CDR2 SVGAGI. The CDR3 length is 14 residues. J was trimmed by 6 bases and V by 6 bases; bases with no gene match: 7. The CDR3 loop is CASRLQGFPGELFF. CDR3 DNA: TGTGCCAGCAGACTACAGGGGTTCCCCGGGGAGCTGTTTTTT.

There are many counts of this clonotype. This chain connects TRBV7-2 to TRBJ2-5; D might be TRBD2 (7 bases). CDR1 and CDR2 (germline): SGHTA, FQGNSA. This CDR3 region has 15 residues. V was trimmed by 6 bases and J by 5 bases, leaving 19 bases between them. The CDR3 DNA follows: TGTGCCAGCAGGATGGGGGGGGGCGATTTGGAGACCCAGTACTTC. Residues: CASRMGGGDLETQYF.

This clonotype was seen at least ten times. The chain combines TRBV5-4 with TRBJ1-3, with D possibly being TRBD1 (5 bases). Germline-derived CDR1 and CDR2 are SGHNT and YYREEE (reference sequence). The CDR3 runs to 15 residues. Trimming cost V 4 bases and J 4 bases, with 15 bases left between them. The DNA of the CDR3 is TGTGCCAGCAGCGATGGGGCCCAGGGAGGAAACACCATATATTTT. Translating it yields CASSDGAQGGNTIYF.

This chain joins TRBV12-3 or TRBV12-4 and TRBJ2-5; 9 nucleotides align to TRBD1. The CDR3 is 17 amino acids. The CDR3 here is CTCSLGRTGELQETQYF. In nucleotides, the CDR3 is TGTACCTGCAGTTTAGGACGGACAGGGGAGCTCCAAGAGACCCAGTACTTC.

This clonotype has at least ten counts. The chain employs TRBV7-9 and TRBJ2-5, with 10 bases matching TRBD2. J gave up 5 bases and V 5 bases, and 8 bases lay outside the gene matches. The CDR3 runs to 15 residues. Germline CDR1 and CDR2: SEHNR and FQNEAQ (reference sequence). The CDR3, as DNA: TGTGCCAGCAGCCGCCCTAGCGGGGGCTGGGAGACCCAGTACTTC. Translation: CASSRPSGGWETQYF.

This clonotype was detected ten times or more. The chain joins TRBV30 to TRBJ2-7; D possibly matches TRBD1 or TRBD2 (5 bases each). The germline V gene encodes CDR1 GTSNPN and CDR2 SVGIG (reference sequence). The CDR3 is 12 residues long. The V end was cut by 5 bases, the J end by 2 bases, with 10 bases between. The DNA for the CDR3 is TGTGCCTGGGCCGGGACCCCCTACGAGCAGTACTTC. Amino acids: CAWAGTPYEQYF.

This clonotype was recorded at least ten times. The chain links TRBV12-3 or TRBV12-4 to TRBJ2-5; possible D gene TRBD2, 6 bases. V was cut by 2 bases and J by 5 bases, with 9 bases left in between. There are 13 residues in the CDR3. This chain's CDR3 is CASSLSEGETQYF. The CDR3 bases are TGTGCCAGCAGTTTATCGGAGGGTGAGACCCAGTACTTC.

This clonotype was recorded many times. The chain has TRBV5-5 and TRBJ1-2; TRBD1 matches 10 bases. From germline, CDR1 is SGHKS and CDR2 YYEKEE (reference sequence). There are 16 residues in the CDR3. The ends lost 4 bases at V and 1 base at J; junction bases unmatched: 7. The CDR3 sequence: CASSPGTGAGNYGYTF. In nucleotides, the CDR3 is TGTGCCAGCAGCCCGGGGACAGGGGCCGGTAACTATGGCTACACCTTC.